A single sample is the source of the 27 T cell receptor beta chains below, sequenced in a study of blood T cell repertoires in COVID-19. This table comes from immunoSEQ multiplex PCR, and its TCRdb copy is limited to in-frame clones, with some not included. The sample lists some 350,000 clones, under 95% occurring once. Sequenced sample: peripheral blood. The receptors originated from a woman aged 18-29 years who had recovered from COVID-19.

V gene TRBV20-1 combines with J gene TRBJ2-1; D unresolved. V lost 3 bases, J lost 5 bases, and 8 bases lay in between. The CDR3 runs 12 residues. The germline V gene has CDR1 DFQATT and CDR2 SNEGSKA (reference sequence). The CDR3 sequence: CSASLEHNEQFF. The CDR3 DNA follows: TGCAGTGCTAGTCTAGAACACAATGAGCAGTTCTTC.

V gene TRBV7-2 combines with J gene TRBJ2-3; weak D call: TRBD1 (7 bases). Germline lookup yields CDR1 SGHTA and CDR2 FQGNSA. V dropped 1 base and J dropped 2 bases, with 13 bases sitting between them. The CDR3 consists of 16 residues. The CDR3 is CASSLDRGGYTDTQYF. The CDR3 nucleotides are TGTGCCAGCAGCTTAGACAGGGGAGGCTACACAGATACGCAGTATTTT.

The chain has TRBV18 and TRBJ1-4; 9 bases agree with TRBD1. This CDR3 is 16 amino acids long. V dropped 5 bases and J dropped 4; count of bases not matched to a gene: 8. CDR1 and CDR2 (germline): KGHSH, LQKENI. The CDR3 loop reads CASSFTGGTVNEKLFF. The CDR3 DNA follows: TGTGCCAGCTCATTTACAGGGGGCACTGTTAATGAAAAACTGTTTTTT.

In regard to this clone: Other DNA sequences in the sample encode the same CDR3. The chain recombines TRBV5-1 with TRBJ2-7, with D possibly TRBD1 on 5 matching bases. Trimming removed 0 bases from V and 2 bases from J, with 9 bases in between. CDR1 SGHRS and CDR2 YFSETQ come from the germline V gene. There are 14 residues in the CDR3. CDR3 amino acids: CASSLGQGPYEQYV. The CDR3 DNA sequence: TGCGCCAGCAGCTTGGGGCAGGGCCCCTACGAGCAGTACGTC.

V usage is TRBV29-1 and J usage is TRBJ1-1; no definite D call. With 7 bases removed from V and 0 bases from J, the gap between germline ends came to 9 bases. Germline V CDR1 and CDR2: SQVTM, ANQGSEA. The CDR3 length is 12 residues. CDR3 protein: CSEWRLNTEAFF. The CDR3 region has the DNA TGCAGCGAGTGGCGGTTGAACACTGAAGCTTTCTTT.

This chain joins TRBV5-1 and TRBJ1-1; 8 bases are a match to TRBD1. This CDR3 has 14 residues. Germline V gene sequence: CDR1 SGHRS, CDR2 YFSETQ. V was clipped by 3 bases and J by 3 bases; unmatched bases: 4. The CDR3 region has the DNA TGCGCCAGCAGCTCACCAGGGGGCTACACTGAAGCTTTCTTT. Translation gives CASSSPGGYTEAFF.

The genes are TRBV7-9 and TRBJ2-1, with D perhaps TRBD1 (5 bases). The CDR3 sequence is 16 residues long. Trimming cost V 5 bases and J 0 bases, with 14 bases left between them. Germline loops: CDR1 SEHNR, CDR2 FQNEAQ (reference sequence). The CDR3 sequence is CASSGRTGYSYNEQFF. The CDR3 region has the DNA TGTGCCAGCAGCGGCCGAACAGGATACTCCTACAATGAGCAGTTCTTC.

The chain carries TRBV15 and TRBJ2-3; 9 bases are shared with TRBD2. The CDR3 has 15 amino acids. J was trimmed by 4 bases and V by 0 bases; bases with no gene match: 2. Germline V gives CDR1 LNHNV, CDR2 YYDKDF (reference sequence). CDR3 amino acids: CATSRDSGSPDTQYF. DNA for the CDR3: TGTGCCACCAGCAGAGATAGCGGGAGCCCAGATACGCAGTATTTT.

DNA for the CDR3: TGCAGCGTATACGGACTAGCGGGATCGGTCGGGGAGCTGTTTTTT. Translation gives CSVYGLAGSVGELFF. V and J are TRBV29-1 and TRBJ2-2, with TRBD2 matching 12 bases. This CDR3 is 15 amino acids long. The junction had 9 bases not matched to a gene; V was cut back by 6 bases and J by 7 bases. Germline values: CDR1 SQVTM, CDR2 ANQGSEA.

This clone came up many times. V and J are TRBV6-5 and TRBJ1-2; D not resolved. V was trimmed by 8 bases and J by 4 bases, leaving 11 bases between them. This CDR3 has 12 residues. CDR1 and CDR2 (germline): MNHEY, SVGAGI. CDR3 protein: CASREAAYGYTF. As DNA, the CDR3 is TGTGCCAGCCGCGAGGCCGCCTATGGCTACACCTTC.

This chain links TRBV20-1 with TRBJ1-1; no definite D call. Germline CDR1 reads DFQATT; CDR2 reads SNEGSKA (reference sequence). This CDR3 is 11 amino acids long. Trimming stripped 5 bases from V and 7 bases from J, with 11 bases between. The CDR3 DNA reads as TGCAGTGCTTATCCCGGGAGTGAAGCTTTCTTT. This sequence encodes CSAYPGSEAFF.

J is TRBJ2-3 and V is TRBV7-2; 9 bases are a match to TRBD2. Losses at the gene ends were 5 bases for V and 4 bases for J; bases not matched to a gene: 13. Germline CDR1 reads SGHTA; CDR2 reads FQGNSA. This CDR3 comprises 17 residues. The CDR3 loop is CASSPYGTSGFPDTQYF. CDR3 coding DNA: TGTGCCAGCAGCCCATATGGCACTAGCGGGTTTCCAGATACGCAGTATTTT.

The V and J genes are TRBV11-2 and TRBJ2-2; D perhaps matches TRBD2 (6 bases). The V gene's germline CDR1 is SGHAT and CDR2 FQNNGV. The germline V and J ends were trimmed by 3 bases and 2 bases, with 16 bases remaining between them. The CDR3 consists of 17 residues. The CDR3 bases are TGTGCCAGCAGCTTTTATGTGCTGCGGGGAAACACCGGGGAGCTGTTTTTT. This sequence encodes CASSFYVLRGNTGELFF.

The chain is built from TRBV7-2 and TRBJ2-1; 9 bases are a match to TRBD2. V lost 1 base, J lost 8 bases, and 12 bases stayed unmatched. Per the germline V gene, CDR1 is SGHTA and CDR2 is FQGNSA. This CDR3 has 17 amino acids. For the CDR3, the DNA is TGTGCCAGCAGCTTAGGCTGGGTTAGCGGGAGAGGGGATGAGCAGTTCTTC. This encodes CASSLGWVSGRGDEQFF.

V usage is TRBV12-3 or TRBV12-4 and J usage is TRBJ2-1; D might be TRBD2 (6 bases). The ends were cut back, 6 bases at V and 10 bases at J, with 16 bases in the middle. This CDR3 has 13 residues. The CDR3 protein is CASRQETSHEQFF. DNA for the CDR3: TGTGCCAGCAGACAAGAAACTAGCCACGAGCAGTTCTTC.

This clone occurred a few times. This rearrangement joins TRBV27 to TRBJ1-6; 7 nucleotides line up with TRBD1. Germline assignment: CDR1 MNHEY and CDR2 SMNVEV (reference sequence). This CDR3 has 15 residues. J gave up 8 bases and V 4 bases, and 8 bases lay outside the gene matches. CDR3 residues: CASSSRQGVYSPLHF. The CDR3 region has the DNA TGTGCCAGCAGTTCCCGACAGGGCGTGTATTCACCCCTCCACTTT.

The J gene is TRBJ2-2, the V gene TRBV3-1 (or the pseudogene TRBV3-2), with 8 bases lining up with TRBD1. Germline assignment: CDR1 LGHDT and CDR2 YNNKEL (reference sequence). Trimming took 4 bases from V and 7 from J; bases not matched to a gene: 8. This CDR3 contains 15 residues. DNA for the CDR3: TGTGCCAGCAGCCTCCGGACAGGGATAATCGGGGAGCTGTTTTTT. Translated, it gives CASSLRTGIIGELFF.

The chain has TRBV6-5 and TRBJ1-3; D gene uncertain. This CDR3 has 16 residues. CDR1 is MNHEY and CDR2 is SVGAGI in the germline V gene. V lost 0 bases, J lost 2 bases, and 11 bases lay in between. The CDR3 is CASSYSNLGPGNTIYF. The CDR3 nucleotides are TGTGCCAGCAGTTACTCGAATTTGGGCCCTGGAAACACCATATATTTT.

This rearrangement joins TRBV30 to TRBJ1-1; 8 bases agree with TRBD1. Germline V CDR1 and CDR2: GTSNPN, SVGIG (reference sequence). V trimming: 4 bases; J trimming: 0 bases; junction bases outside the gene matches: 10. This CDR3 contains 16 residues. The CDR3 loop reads CAWTPPRTGLNTEAFF. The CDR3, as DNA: TGTGCCTGGACCCCTCCGAGGACAGGGCTGAACACTGAAGCTTTCTTT. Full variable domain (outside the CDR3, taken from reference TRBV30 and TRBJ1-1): SQTIHQWPATLVQPVGSPLSLECTVEGTSNPNLYWYRQAAGRGLQLLFYSVGIGQISSEVPQNLSASRPQDRQFILSSKKLLLSDSGFYLCAWTPPRTGLNTEAFFGQGTRLTVV.

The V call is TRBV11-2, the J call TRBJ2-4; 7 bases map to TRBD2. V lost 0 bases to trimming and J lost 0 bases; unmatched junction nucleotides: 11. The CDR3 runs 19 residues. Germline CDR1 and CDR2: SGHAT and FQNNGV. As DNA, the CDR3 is TGTGCCAGCAGCTTAGATTGGAGTCTAGCGGAAATAGCCAAAAACATTCAGTACTTC. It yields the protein CASSLDWSLAEIAKNIQYF.

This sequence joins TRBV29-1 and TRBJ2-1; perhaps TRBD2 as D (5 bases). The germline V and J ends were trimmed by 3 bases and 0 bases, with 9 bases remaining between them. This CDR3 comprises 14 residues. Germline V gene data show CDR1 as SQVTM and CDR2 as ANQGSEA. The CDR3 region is CSVEERSSYNEQFF. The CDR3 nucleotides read TGCAGCGTTGAGGAGCGGAGCTCCTACAATGAGCAGTTCTTC.

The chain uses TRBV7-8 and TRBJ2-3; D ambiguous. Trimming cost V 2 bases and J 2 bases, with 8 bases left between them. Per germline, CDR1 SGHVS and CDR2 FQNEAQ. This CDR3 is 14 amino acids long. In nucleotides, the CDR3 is TGTGCCAGCAGCTTACAATCCCCCACAGATACGCAGTATTTT. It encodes CASSLQSPTDTQYF.

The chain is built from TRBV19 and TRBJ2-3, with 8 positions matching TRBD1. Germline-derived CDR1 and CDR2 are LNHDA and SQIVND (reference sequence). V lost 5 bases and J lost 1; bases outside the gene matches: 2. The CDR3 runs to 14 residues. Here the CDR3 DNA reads TGTGCCAGTAGTCCACAGGGGGGCACAGATACGCAGTATTTT. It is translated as CASSPQGGTDTQYF.

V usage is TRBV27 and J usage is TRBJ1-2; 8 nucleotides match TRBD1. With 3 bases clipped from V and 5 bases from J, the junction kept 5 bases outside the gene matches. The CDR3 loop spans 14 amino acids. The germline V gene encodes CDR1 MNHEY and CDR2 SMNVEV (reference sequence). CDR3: CASSFRGTGYGYTF. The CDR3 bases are TGTGCCAGCAGTTTTCGTGGGACAGGTTATGGCTACACCTTC.

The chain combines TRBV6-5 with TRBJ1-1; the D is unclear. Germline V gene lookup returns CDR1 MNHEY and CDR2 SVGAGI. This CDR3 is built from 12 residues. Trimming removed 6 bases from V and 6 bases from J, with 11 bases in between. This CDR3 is CASRGNPAEAFF. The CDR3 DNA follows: TGTGCCAGCAGGGGCAATCCCGCTGAAGCTTTCTTT.

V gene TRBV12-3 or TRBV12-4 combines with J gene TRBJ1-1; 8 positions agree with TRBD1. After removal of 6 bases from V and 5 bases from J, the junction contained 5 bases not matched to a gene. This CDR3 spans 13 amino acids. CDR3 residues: CASRSTGVTEAFF. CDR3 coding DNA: TGTGCCAGCAGATCGACAGGGGTTACTGAAGCTTTCTTT.

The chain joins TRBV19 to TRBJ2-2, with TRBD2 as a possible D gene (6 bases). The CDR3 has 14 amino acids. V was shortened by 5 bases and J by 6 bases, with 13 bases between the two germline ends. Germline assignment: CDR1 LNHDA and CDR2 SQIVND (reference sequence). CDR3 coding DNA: TGTGCCAGTAGTTTGGGACTGTTGGCCGGGGAGCTGTTTTTT. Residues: CASSLGLLAGELFF.